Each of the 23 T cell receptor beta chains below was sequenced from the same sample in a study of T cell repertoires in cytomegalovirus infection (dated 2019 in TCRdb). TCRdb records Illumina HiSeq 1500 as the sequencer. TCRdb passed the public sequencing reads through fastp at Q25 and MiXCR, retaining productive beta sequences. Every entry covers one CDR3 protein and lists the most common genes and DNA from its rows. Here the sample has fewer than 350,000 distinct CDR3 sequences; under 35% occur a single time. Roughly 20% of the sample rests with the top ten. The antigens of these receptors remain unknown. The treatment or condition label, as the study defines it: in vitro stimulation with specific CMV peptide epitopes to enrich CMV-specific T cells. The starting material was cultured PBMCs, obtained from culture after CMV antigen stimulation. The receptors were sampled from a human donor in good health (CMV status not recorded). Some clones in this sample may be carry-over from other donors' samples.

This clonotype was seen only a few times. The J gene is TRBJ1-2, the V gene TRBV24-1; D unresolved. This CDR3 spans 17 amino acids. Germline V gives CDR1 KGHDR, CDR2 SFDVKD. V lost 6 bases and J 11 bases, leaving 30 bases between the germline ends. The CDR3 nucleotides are TGTGCCACCAGTCCCCCGAAGGTGGCCCCAGCCGGTGGTCCGTACACCTTC. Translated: CATSPPKVAPAGGPYTF.

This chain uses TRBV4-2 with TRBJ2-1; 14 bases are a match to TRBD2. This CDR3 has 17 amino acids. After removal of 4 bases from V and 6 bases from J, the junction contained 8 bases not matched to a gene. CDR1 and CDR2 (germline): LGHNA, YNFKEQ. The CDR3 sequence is CASSLQAGTSGSNEQFF. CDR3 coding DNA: TGTGCCAGCAGCCTCCAAGCGGGGACTAGCGGGAGCAATGAGCAGTTCTTC.

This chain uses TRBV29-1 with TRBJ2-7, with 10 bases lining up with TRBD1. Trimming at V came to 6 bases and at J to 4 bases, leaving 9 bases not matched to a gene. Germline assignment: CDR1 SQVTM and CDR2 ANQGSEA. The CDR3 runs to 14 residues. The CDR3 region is CSVPGTGALYEQYF. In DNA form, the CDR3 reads TGCAGCGTACCCGGGACAGGGGCCCTTTACGAGCAGTACTTC.

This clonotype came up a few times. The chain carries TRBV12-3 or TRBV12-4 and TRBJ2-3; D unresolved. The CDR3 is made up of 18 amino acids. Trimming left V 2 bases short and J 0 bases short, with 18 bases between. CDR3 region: CASSLRILLDFSTDTQYF. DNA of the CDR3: TGTGCCAGCAGTTTACGGATACTCCTAGACTTTAGCACAGATACGCAGTATTTT.

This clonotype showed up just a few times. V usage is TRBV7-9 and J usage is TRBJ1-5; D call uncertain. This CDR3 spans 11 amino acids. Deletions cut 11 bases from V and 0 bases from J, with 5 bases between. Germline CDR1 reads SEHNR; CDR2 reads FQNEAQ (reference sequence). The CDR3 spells CAGYSNQPQHF. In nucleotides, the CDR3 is TGTGCCGGGTATAGCAATCAGCCCCAGCATTTT.

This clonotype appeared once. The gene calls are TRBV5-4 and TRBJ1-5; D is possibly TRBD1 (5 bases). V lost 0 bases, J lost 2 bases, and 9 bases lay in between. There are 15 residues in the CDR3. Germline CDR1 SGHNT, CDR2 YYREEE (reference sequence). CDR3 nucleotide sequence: TGTGCCAGCAGCTTGGATGAGGGACGCAATCAGCCCCAGCATTTT. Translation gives CASSLDEGRNQPQHF.

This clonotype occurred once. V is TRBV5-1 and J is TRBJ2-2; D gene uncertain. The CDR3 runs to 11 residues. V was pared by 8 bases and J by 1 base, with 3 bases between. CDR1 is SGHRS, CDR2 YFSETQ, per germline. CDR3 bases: TGCGCCAGTATGAACACCGGGGAGCTGTTTTTT. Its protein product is CASMNTGELFF.

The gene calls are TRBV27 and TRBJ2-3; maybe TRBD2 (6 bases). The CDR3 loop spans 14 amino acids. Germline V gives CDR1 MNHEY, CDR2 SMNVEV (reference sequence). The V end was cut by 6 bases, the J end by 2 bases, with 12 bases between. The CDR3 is CASSLGTFTDTQYF. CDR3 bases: TGTGCCAGCAGCCTCGGGACTTTCACAGATACGCAGTATTTT.

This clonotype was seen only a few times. CDR3 in DNA: TGTGCCAGCAGCTTTGGAAGACTAGCGGGGGCTGGGGAGACCCAGTACTTC. Encoded protein: CASSFGRLAGAGETQYF. The chain has TRBV11-2 and TRBJ2-5, with TRBD2 matching 12 bases. The CDR3 is 17 amino acids. The junction had 10 bases not matched to a gene; V was cut back by 3 bases and J by 5 bases. Germline CDR1 reads SGHAT; CDR2 reads FQNNGV.

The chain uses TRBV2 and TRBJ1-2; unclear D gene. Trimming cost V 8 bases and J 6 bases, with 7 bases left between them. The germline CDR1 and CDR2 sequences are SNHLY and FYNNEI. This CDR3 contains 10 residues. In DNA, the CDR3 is TGTGCCAGCCAGAGAGATGGCTACACCTTC. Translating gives CASQRDGYTF.

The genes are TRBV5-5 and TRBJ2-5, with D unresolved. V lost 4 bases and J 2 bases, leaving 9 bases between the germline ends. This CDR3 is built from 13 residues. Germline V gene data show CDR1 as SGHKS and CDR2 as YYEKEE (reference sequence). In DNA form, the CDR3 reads TGTGCCAGCAGCGCCTTGGGTCAAGAGACCCAGTACTTC. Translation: CASSALGQETQYF.

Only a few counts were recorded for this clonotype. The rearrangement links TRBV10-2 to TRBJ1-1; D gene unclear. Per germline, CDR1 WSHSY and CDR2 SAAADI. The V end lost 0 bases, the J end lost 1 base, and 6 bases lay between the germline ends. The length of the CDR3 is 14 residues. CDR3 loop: CASSESSGNTEAFF. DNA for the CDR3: TGCGCCAGCAGTGAGTCGAGCGGGAACACTGAAGCTTTCTTT.

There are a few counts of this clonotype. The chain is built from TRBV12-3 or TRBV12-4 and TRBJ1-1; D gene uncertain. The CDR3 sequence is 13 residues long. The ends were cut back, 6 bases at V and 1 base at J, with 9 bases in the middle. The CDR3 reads CASSTTENTEAFF. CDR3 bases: TGTGCCAGCAGCACCACAGAGAACACTGAAGCTTTCTTT.

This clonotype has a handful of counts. This chain's CDR3 is CASSLDRTTNTGELFF. The CDR3, as DNA: TGTGCCAGCAGCTTGGACAGGACCACCAACACCGGGGAGCTGTTTTTT. V usage is TRBV5-6 and J usage is TRBJ2-2; weak D call: TRBD1 (5 bases). From germline, CDR1 is SGHDT and CDR2 YYEEEE. This CDR3 is built from 16 residues. V gave up 0 bases and J gave up 2 bases, with 11 bases separating them. Full variable domain (outside the CDR3, taken from reference TRBV5-6 and TRBJ2-2): DAGVTQSPTHLIKTRGQQVTLRCSPKSGHDTVSWYQQALGQGPQFIFQYYEEEERQRGNFPDRFSGHQFPNYSSELNVNALLLGDSALYLCASSLDRTTNTGELFFGEGSRLTVL.

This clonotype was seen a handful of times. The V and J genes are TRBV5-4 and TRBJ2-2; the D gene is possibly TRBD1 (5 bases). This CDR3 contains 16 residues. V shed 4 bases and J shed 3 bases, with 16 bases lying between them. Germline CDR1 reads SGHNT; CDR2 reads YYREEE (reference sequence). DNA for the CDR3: TGTGCCAGCAGCCCCCCTGGGGCCCGAGACACCGGGGAGCTGTTTTTT. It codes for CASSPPGARDTGELFF. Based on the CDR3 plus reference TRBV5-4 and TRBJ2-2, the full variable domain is ETGVTQSPTHLIKTRGQQVTLRCSSQSGHNTVSWYQQALGQGPQFIFQYYREEENGRGNFPPRFSGLQFPNYSSELNVNALELDDSALYLCASSPPGARDTGELFFGEGSRLTVL.

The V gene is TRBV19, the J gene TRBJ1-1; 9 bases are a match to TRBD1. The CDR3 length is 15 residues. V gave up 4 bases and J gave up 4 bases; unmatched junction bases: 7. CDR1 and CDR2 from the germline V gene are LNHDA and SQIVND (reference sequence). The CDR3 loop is CASSKQGATTTEAFF. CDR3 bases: TGTGCCAGTAGTAAACAGGGGGCCACGACCACTGAAGCTTTCTTT.

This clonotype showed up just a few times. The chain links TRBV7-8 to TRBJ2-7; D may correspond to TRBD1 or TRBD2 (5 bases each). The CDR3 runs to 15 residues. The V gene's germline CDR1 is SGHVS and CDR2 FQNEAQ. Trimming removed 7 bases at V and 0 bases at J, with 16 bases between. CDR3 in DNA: TGTGCCAGCATCGCGACGAGGGGCGGCTCCTACGAGCAGTACTTC. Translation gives CASIATRGGSYEQYF.

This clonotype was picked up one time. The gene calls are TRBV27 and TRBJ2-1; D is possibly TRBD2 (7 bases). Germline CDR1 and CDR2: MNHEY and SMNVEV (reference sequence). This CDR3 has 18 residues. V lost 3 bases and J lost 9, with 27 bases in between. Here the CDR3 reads CASSLTSLFIRGGGEQFF. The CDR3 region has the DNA TGTGCCAGCAGTTTGACCAGCCTCTTCATTCGAGGGGGGGGTGAGCAGTTCTTC.

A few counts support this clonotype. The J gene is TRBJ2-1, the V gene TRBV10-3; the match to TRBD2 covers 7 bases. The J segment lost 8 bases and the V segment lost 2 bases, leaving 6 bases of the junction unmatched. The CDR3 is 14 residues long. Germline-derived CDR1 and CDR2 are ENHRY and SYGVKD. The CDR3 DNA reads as TGTGCCATCAGTGAGCCCGGGACTACCTATGAGCAGTTCTTC. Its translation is CAISEPGTTYEQFF.

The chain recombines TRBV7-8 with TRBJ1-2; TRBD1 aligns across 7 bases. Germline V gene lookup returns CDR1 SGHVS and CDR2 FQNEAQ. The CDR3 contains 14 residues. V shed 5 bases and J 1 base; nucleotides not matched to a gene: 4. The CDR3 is CASSRGQHNYGYTF. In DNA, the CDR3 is TGTGCCAGCAGCCGGGGACAGCATAACTATGGCTACACCTTC.

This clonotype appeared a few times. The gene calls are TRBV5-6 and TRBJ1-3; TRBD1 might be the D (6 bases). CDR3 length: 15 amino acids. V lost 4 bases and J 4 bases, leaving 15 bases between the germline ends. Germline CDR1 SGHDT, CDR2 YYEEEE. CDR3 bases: TGTGCCAGCAGCCTGCACCGGGGGCCAGGAAACACCATATATTTT. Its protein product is CASSLHRGPGNTIYF.

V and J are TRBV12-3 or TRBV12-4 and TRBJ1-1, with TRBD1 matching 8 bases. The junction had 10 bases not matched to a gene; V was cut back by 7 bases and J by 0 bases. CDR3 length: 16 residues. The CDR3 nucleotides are TGTGCCAGCACCCTGGACAGGGTGGAATTGAACACTGAAGCTTTCTTT. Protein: CASTLDRVELNTEAFF.

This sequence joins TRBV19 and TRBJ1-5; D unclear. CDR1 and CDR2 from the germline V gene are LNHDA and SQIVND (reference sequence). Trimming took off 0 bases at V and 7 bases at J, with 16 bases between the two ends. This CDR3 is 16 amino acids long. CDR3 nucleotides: TGTGCCAGTAGTATAGACCGAAATCCGGGAGCCCAGCCCCAGCATTTT. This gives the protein CASSIDRNPGAQPQHF.